One sample yielded the 20 T cell receptor beta chains listed below, sequenced in a study of cytomegalovirus exposure and HLA in healthy donors. Both 60 Vbeta primers and 13 Jbeta primers went into the PCR. Profiled with immunoSEQ multiplex PCR; TCRdb holds only in-frame clones, not every one. The sample has 40,000 to 45,000 clones; the top ten hold roughly 6%. The sequenced sample was PBMCs. The receptors were gathered from a man aged 25 to 40 in good health and CMV-seronegative.

The chain uses TRBV19 and TRBJ1-6; TRBD1 aligns across 9 bases. This CDR3 spans 18 amino acids. Germline-derived CDR1 and CDR2 are LNHDA and SQIVND (reference sequence). Losses at the gene ends were 5 bases for V and 0 bases for J; bases not matched to a gene: 8. Here the CDR3 DNA reads TGTGCCAGTAGTGACGGGACAGGGACGAGCTCCTATAATTCACCCCTCCACTTT. The encoded protein is CASSDGTGTSSYNSPLHF. The full variable domain, in which reference TRBV19 and TRBJ1-6 provide the parts outside the CDR3, is DGGITQSPKYLFRKEGQNVTLSCEQNLNHDAMYWYRQDPGQGLRLIYYSQIVNDFQKGDIAEGYSVSREKKESFPLTVTSAQKNPTAFYLCASSDGTGTSSYNSPLHFGNGTRLTVT.

The chain uses TRBV4-2 and TRBJ2-3; 12 bases match TRBD2. Germline loops: CDR1 LGHNA, CDR2 YNFKEQ. V shed 4 bases and J 6 bases; nucleotides not matched to a gene: 14. The CDR3 has 18 amino acids. The CDR3: CASSPTQGLAGGPDTQYF. The CDR3 nucleotides read TGTGCCAGCAGCCCGACCCAGGGGCTAGCGGGGGGGCCGGATACGCAGTATTTT.

The chain has TRBV11-2 and TRBJ2-2, with 11 bases matching TRBD2. V shed 0 bases, J shed 10 bases, and the junction held 4 bases outside the gene matches. This CDR3 has 15 residues. In germline, CDR1 is SGHAT, CDR2 FQNNGV. Here the CDR3 reads CASSLDGTSGEELFF. The CDR3 nucleotides are TGTGCCAGCAGCTTAGATGGGACTAGCGGAGAGGAGCTGTTTTTT.

As for this clone: Other DNA variants within this sample encode the same CDR3. The rearrangement uses TRBV2 and TRBJ1-2; D is perhaps TRBD1 (5 bases). In germline, CDR1 is SNHLY, CDR2 FYNNEI. The CDR3 extends over 14 amino acids. V lost 2 bases to trimming and J lost 0 bases, with 7 bases between them. CDR3 residues: CASSEQGANYGYTF. In DNA, the CDR3 is TGTGCCAGCAGTGAACAGGGTGCTAACTATGGCTACACCTTC.

The chain employs TRBV11-2 and TRBJ1-1, with 8 nucleotides matching TRBD1. CDR1 and CDR2 (germline): SGHAT, FQNNGV. This CDR3 region has 15 residues. Germline trimming cut 6 bases from V and 0 bases from J; bases unmatched to any gene: 6. CDR3: CASRFDRGMNTEAFF. The CDR3 nucleotides read TGTGCCAGCAGGTTCGACAGGGGAATGAACACTGAAGCTTTCTTT.

The rearrangement links TRBV29-1 to TRBJ1-5, with no clear D. CDR1 is SQVTM, CDR2 ANQGSEA, per germline. The CDR3 consists of 12 residues. V was clipped by 4 bases and J by 6 bases, with 10 bases between them. The CDR3 protein is CSVAGFGQPQHF. The DNA of the CDR3 is TGCAGCGTTGCGGGGTTTGGTCAGCCCCAGCATTTT.

The chain has TRBV19 and TRBJ2-5; 9 bases align to TRBD1. With 6 bases clipped from V and 2 bases from J, the junction kept 4 bases outside the gene matches. The CDR3 sequence is 14 residues long. Germline V gene lookup returns CDR1 LNHDA and CDR2 SQIVND (reference sequence). CDR3 sequence: CASSDGQGQETQYF. The DNA for the CDR3 is TGTGCCAGTAGCGATGGACAGGGGCAAGAGACCCAGTACTTC.

The V gene is TRBV19, the J gene TRBJ2-1, with 7 positions matching TRBD2. This CDR3 contains 16 residues. Germline trimming cut 6 bases from V and 5 bases from J; bases unmatched to any gene: 13. Germline lookup yields CDR1 LNHDA and CDR2 SQIVND (reference sequence). DNA of the CDR3: TGTGCCAGTAGCGTAACGAAGCGGGGTTACGACAATGAGCAGTTCTTC. Amino acid sequence: CASSVTKRGYDNEQFF.

The chain links TRBV11-3 to TRBJ2-5; D unresolved. This CDR3 has 16 residues. Germline CDR1 and CDR2: SGHNT and YENEEA. V lost 5 bases to trimming and J lost 5 bases, with 21 bases between them. The CDR3 sequence: CASSRFWQVGKETQYF. DNA for the CDR3: TGTGCCAGCAGCCGGTTCTGGCAGGTGGGTAAGGAGACCCAGTACTTC.

This chain uses TRBV7-2 with TRBJ1-6, with TRBD1 matching 9 bases. The V gene end was trimmed by 5 bases and the J gene end by 6 bases; junction bases not matched to a gene: 2. Germline-derived CDR1 and CDR2 are SGHTA and FQGNSA. The CDR3 is 14 amino acids. The DNA of the CDR3 is TGTGCCAGCAGCAAGGGACAGGGTAATTCACCCCTCCACTTT. As protein: CASSKGQGNSPLHF.

J is TRBJ1-1 and V is TRBV5-1; TRBD1 is a possible D gene (5 bases). Germline assignment: CDR1 SGHRS and CDR2 YFSETQ. V lost 0 bases to trimming and J lost 3 bases, with 12 bases between them. The CDR3 has 15 residues. The CDR3 loop is CASSLVRQGDTEAFF. The CDR3 DNA is TGCGCCAGCAGCTTGGTTAGGCAGGGTGACACTGAAGCTTTCTTT.

The chain employs TRBV28 and TRBJ1-5, with 7 bases matching TRBD1. The CDR3 sequence is 12 residues long. Trimming removed 8 bases from V and 11 bases from J; junction bases left unmatched: 9. The germline gives CDR1 MDHEN, CDR2 SYDVKM. CDR3 in amino acids: CASLGQVMTQHF. CDR3 bases: TGTGCCAGCCTCGGACAGGTGATGACCCAGCATTTT.

The chain carries TRBV29-1 and TRBJ2-7; TRBD1 matches at 8 bases. In germline, CDR1 is SQVTM, CDR2 ANQGSEA. The CDR3 is 13 amino acids. V was pared by 7 bases and J by 2 bases, with 7 bases of the junction left unmatched. The CDR3 spells CSAAQGAPYEQYF. The CDR3 DNA reads as TGCAGCGCTGCCCAGGGGGCGCCCTACGAGCAGTACTTC.

The gene calls are TRBV15 and TRBJ2-3, with D possibly matching TRBD1 (5 bases). Trimming stripped 0 bases from V and 1 base from J, with 14 bases between. The CDR3 runs 17 residues. Looked up from germline, CDR1 is LNHNV and CDR2 is YYDKDF (reference sequence). The CDR3 bases are TGTGCCACCAGCAGAGAAAGGGGCACAGGAGGCACAGATACGCAGTATTTT. It yields the protein CATSRERGTGGTDTQYF.

The J gene is TRBJ2-7, the V gene TRBV5-5; D might be TRBD2 (5 bases). CDR3 length equals 17 residues. V was clipped by 3 bases and J by 2 bases, with 21 bases between them. Germline-derived CDR1 and CDR2 are SGHKS and YYEKEE (reference sequence). CDR3 sequence: CASSSRYSISATYEQYF. Here the CDR3 DNA reads TGTGCCAGCAGCTCCCGCTACAGCATTAGCGCTACCTACGAGCAGTACTTC.

Comment on this clone: The sample contains more than one DNA sequence encoding this CDR3. This chain connects TRBV30 to TRBJ1-1; D not certain. V shed 2 bases and J shed 1 base, with 5 bases lying between them. CDR1 is GTSNPN, CDR2 SVGIG, per germline (reference sequence). This CDR3 region has 12 residues. In nucleotides, the CDR3 is TGTGCCTGGAGTCGAGAGAACACTGAAGCTTTCTTT. Encoded protein: CAWSRENTEAFF.

The rearrangement uses TRBV9 and TRBJ1-2; 12 bases match TRBD1. Germline values: CDR1 SGDLS, CDR2 YYNGEE. V was pared by 0 bases and J by 8 bases, with 5 bases of the junction left unmatched. The CDR3 loop spans 15 amino acids. The DNA for the CDR3 is TGTGCCAGCAGCGTAGAGGGACAGGGGGCTCGAGGCTACACCTTC. This translates into CASSVEGQGARGYTF.

The chain employs TRBV19 and TRBJ1-4; 7 bases are shared with TRBD1. V shed 5 bases, J shed 4 bases, and the junction held 10 bases outside the gene matches. Germline V gene lookup returns CDR1 LNHDA and CDR2 SQIVND (reference sequence). CDR3 length equals 16 residues. CDR3 coding DNA: TGTGCCAGTAGTGACCAAGTGGGACAGTATAATGAAAAACTGTTTTTT. The encoded protein is CASSDQVGQYNEKLFF.

The chain is built from TRBV7-9 and TRBJ1-5; D is unresolved. V was trimmed by 1 base and J by 9 bases, leaving 10 bases between them. This CDR3 is 13 amino acids long. The germline gives CDR1 SEHNR, CDR2 FQNEAQ (reference sequence). CDR3 region: CASSLEAGWPQHF. CDR3 DNA: TGTGCCAGCAGCTTAGAAGCGGGCTGGCCCCAGCATTTT.

The chain combines TRBV27 with TRBJ2-1; D is unresolved. Looked up from germline, CDR1 is MNHEY and CDR2 is SMNVEV (reference sequence). The CDR3 consists of 15 residues. V gave up 2 bases and J gave up 5 bases, with 13 bases separating them. The CDR3 nucleotides are TGTGCCAGCAGTTTAACAGCTCTCCCCGACAATGAGCAGTTCTTC. It encodes CASSLTALPDNEQFF.